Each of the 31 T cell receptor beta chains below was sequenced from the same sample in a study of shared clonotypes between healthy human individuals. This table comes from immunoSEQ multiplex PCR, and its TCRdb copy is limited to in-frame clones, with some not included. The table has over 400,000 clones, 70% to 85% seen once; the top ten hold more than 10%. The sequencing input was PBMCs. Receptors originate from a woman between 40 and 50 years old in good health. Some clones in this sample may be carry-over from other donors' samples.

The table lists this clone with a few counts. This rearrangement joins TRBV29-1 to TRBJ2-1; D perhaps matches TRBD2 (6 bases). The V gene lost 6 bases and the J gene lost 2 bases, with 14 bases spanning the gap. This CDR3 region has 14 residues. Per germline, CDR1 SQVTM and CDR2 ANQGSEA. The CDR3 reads CSVRRDGTYNEQFF. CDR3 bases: TGCAGCGTGAGGAGGGACGGCACCTACAATGAGCAGTTCTTC.

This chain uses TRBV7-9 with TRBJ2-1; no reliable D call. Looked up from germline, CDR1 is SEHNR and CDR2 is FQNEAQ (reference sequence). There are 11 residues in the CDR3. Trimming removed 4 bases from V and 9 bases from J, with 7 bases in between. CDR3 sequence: CASSSPSEQFF. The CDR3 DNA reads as TGTGCCAGCAGCTCCCCGAGTGAGCAGTTCTTC.

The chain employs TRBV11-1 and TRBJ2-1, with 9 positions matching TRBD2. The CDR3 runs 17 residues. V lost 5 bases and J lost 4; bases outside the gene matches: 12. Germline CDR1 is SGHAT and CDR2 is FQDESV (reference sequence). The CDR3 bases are TGTGCCAGCAGCGGGGCCCTAAGCGGGGGGAAGTACAATGAGCAGTTCTTC. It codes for CASSGALSGGKYNEQFF.

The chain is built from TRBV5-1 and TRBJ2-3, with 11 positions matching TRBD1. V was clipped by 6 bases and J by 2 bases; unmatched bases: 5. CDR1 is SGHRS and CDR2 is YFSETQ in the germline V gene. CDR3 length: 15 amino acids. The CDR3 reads CASTSGQGVTDTQYF. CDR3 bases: TGCGCCAGCACCTCGGGACAGGGGGTCACAGATACGCAGTATTTT.

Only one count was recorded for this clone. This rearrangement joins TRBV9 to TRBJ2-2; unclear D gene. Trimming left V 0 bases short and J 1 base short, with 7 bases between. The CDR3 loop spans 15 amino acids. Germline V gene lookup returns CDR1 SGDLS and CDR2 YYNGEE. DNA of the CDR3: TGTGCCAGCAGCGTAGAGGCGAGGAACACCGGGGAGCTGTTTTTT. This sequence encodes CASSVEARNTGELFF.

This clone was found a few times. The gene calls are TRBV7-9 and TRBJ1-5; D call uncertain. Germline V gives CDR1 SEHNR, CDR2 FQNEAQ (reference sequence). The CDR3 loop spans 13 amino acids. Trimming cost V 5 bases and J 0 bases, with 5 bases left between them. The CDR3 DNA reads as TGTGCCAGCAGCCGAGATAGCAATCAGCCCCAGCATTTT. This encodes CASSRDSNQPQHF.

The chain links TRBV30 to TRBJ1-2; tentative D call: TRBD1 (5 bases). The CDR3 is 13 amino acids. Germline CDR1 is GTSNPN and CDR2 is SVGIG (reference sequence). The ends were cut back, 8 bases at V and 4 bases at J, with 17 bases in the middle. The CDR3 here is CAGTRGLGYGYTF. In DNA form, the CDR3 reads TGTGCCGGGACTAGGGGACTTGGCTATGGCTACACCTTC.

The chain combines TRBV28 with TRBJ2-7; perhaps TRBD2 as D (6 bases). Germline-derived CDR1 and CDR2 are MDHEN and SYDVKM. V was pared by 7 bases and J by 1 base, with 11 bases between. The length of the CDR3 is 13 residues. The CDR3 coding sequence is TGTGCCAGCACCATAGCGGCGTCCTACGAGCAGTACTTC. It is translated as CASTIAASYEQYF.

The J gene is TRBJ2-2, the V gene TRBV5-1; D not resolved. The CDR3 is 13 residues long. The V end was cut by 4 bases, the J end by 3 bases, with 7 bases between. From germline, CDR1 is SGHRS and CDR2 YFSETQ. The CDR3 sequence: CASSPTDTGELFF. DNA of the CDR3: TGCGCCAGCAGCCCCACCGACACCGGGGAGCTGTTTTTT.

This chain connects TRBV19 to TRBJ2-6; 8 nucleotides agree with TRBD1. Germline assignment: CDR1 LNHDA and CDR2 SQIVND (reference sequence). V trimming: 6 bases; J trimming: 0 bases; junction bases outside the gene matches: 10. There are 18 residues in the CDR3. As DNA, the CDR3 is TGTGCCAGTAGCGAAGGGACAGGATATAACTCTGGGGCCAACGTCCTGACTTTC. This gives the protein CASSEGTGYNSGANVLTF.

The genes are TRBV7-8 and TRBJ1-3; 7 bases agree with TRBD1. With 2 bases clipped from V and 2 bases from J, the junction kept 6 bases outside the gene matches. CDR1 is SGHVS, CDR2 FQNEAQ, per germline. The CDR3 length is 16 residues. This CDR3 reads CASSLYPTGTGNTIYF. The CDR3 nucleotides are TGTGCCAGCAGCTTATACCCGACAGGGACTGGAAACACCATATATTTT. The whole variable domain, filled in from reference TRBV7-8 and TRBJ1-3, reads GAGVSQSPRYKVAKRGQDVALRCDPISGHVSLFWYQQALGQGPEFLTYFQNEAQLDKSGLPSDRFFAERPEGSVSTLKIQRTQQEDSAVYLCASSLYPTGTGNTIYFGEGSWLTVV.

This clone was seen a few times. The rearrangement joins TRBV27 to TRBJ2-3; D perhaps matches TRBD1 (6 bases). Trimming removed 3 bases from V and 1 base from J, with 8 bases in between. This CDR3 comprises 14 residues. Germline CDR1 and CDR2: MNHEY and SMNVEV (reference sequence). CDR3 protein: CASSFRQGTDTQYF. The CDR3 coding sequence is TGTGCCAGCAGTTTTAGACAGGGCACAGATACGCAGTATTTT.

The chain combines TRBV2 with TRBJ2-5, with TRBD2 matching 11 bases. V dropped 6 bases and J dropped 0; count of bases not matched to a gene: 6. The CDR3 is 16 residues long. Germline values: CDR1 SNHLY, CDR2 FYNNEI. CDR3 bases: TGTGCCAGCAGCGGCGGGACTAGCGGATACCAAGAGACCCAGTACTTC. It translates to CASSGGTSGYQETQYF.

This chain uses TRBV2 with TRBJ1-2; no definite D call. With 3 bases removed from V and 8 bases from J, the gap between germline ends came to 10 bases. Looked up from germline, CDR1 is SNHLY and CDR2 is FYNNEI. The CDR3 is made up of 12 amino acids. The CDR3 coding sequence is TGTGCCAGCAGTGAGCGGCCCGGGGGCTACACCTTC. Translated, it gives CASSERPGGYTF.

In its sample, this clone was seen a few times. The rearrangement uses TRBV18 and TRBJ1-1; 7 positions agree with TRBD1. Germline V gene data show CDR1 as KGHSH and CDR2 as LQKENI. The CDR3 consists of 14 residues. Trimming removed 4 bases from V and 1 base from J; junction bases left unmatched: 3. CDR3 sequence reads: CASSLTGKNTEAFF. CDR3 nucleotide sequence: TGTGCCAGCTCACTGACAGGGAAGAACACTGAAGCTTTCTTT.

The CDR3: CASSLGETIYNEQFF. CDR3 nucleotides: TGTGCCAGCAGTTTGGGGGAAACGATTTACAATGAGCAGTTCTTC. The gene calls are TRBV27 and TRBJ2-1; D possibly uses TRBD1 or TRBD2 (5 bases each). There are 15 residues in the CDR3. Germline CDR1 and CDR2: MNHEY and SMNVEV (reference sequence). With 3 bases removed from V and 4 bases from J, the gap between germline ends came to 13 bases.

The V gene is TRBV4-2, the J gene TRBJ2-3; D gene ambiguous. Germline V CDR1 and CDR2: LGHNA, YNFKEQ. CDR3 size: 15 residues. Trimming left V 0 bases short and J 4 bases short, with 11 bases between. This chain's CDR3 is CASSQDTGRSDTQYF. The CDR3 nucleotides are TGTGCCAGCAGCCAAGATACGGGTCGGTCAGATACGCAGTATTTT.

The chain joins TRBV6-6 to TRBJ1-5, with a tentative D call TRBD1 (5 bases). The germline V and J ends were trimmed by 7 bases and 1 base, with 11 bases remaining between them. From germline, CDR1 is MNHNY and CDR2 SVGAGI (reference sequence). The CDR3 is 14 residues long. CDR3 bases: TGTGCCAGCAATGCGGGGCGCAGCAATCAGCCCCAGCATTTT. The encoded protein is CASNAGRSNQPQHF.

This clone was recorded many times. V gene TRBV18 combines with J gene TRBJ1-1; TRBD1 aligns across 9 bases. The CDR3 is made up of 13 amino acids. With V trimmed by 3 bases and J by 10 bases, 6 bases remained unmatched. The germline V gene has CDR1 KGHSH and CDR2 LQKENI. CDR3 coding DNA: TGTGCCAGCTCACCCTGGACAGGGGAGGGAGCTTTCTTT. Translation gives CASSPWTGEGAFF.

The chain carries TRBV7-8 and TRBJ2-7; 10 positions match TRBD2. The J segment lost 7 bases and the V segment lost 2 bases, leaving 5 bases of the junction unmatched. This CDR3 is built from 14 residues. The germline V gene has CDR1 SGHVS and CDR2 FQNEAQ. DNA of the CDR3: TGTGCCAGCAGCTTACTAGCGGGAGTGGGTGAGCAGTACTTC. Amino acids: CASSLLAGVGEQYF. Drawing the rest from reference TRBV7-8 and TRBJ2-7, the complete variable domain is GAGVSQSPRYKVAKRGQDVALRCDPISGHVSLFWYQQALGQGPEFLTYFQNEAQLDKSGLPSDRFFAERPEGSVSTLKIQRTQQEDSAVYLCASSLLAGVGEQYFGPGTRLTVT.

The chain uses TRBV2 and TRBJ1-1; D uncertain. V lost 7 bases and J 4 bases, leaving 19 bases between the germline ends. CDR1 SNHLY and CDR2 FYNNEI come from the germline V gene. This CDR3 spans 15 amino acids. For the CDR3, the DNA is TGTGCCAGCACCCCTCAGGCGTTGACGAGCACTGAAGCTTTCTTT. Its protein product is CASTPQALTSTEAFF.

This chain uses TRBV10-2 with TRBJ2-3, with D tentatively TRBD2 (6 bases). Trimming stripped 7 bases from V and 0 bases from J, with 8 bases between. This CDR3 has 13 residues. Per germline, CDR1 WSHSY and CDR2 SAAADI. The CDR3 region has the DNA TGCGCCAGCATCGGGAGCAGCACAGATACGCAGTATTTT. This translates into CASIGSSTDTQYF.

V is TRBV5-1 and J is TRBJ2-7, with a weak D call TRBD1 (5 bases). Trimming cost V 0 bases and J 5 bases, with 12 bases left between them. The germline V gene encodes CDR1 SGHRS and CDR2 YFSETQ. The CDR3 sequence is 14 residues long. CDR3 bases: TGCGCCAGCAGCTTGGGGACATATGGGGACGAGCAGTACTTC. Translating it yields CASSLGTYGDEQYF.

DNA for the CDR3: TGTGCCAGCAGCTTGTGGGCCAGGGACAGCCTTCATCCTACCGGGGAGCTGTTTTTT. This translates into CASSLWARDSLHPTGELFF. The rearrangement joins TRBV7-3 to TRBJ2-2; 7 bases are a match to TRBD1. The CDR3 consists of 19 residues. Germline trimming cut 3 bases from V and 5 bases from J; bases unmatched to any gene: 18. The V gene's germline CDR1 is SGHTA and CDR2 FQGTGA.

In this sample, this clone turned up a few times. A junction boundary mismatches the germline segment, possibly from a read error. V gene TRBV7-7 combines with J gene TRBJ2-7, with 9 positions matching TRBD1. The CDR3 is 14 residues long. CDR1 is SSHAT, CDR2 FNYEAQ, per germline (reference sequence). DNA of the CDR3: TGTGCTAGCAGCCCCGGACAGGGGTTCTACGAGCAGTACTTC. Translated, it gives CASSPGQGFYEQYF.

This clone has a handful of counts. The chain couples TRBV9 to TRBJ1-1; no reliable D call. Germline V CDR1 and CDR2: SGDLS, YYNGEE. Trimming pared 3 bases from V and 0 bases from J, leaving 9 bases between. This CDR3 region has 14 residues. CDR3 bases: TGTGCCAGCAGCGCTCAGTCGTTGAACACTGAAGCTTTCTTT. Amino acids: CASSAQSLNTEAFF.

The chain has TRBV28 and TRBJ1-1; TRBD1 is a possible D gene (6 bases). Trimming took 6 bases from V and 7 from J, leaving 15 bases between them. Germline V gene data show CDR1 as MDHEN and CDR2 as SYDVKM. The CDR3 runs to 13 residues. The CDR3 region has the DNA TGTGCCAGCAGACGGGACACCCTGCGTGAAGCTTTCTTT. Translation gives CASRRDTLREAFF. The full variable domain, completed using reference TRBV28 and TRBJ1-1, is DVKVTQSSRYLVKRTGEKVFLECVQDMDHENMFWYRQDPGLGLRLIYFSYDVKMKEKGDIPEGYSVSREKKERFSLILESASTNQTSMYLCASRRDTLREAFFGQGTRLTVV.

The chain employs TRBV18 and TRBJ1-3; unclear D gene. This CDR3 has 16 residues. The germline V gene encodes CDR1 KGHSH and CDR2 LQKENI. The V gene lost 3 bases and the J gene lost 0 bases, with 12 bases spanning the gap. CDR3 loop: CASSPGRVGSGNTIYF. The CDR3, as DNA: TGTGCCAGCTCACCCGGGCGAGTGGGCTCTGGAAACACCATATATTTT.

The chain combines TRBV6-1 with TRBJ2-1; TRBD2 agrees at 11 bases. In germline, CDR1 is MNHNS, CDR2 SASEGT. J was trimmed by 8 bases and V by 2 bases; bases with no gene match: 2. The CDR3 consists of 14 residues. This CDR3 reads CASSETSGSHEQFF. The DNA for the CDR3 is TGTGCCAGCAGTGAAACTAGCGGGAGTCATGAGCAGTTCTTC.

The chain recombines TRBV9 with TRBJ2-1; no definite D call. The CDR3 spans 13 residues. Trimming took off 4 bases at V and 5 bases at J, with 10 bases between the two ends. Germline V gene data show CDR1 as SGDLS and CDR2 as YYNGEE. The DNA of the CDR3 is TGTGCCAGCAGCTATAGACCAAACAATGAGCAGTTCTTC. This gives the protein CASSYRPNNEQFF.

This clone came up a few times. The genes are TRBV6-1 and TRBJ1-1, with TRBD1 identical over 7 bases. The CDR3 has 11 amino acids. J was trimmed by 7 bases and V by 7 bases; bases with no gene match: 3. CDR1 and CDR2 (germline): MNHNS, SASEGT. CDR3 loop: CASKWTGEAFF. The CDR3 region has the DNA TGTGCCAGCAAGTGGACAGGTGAAGCTTTCTTT.